This entry lists 20 T cell receptor beta chains sequenced from one sample in a study of identical twins. In TCRdb, the 5' RACE reads were re-called with MiXCR into one record per CDR3 protein. The repertoire holds more than 1.5 million distinct CDR3 sequences, with roughly 35% as singletons. The sequencing input was cord blood. These receptors all stem from a newborn girl in good health.

The chain uses TRBV13 and TRBJ1-2; 11 positions agree with TRBD1. The CDR3 is 15 residues long. V was pared by 0 bases and J by 8 bases, with 5 bases of the junction left unmatched. The germline CDR1 and CDR2 sequences are PRHDT and FYEKMQ (reference sequence). This CDR3 reads CASSLGPDRGRGYTF. In DNA, the CDR3 is TGTGCCAGCAGCTTAGGCCCGGACAGGGGGCGAGGCTACACCTTC.

This chain connects TRBV29-1 to TRBJ2-1; weak D call: TRBD1 (6 bases). This CDR3 is built from 15 residues. Germline values: CDR1 SQVTM, CDR2 ANQGSEA. The V gene lost 1 base and the J gene lost 10 bases, with 20 bases spanning the gap. The CDR3 sequence: CSVEGNRENSYEQFF. The CDR3 nucleotides read TGCAGCGTTGAAGGGAACAGGGAAAACTCCTACGAGCAGTTCTTC.

This chain joins TRBV5-1 and TRBJ1-2; D not resolved. This CDR3 is 13 amino acids long. CDR1 is SGHRS, CDR2 YFSETQ, per germline. Trimming stripped 3 bases from V and 6 bases from J, with 12 bases between. CDR3 in amino acids: CASSSRALHGYTF. CDR3 nucleotides: TGCGCCAGCAGCTCCCGGGCCTTGCATGGCTACACCTTC.

The chain recombines TRBV7-2 with TRBJ1-2; D is unclear. The V end was cut by 5 bases, the J end by 2 bases, with 15 bases between. The CDR3 has 15 amino acids. Germline V CDR1 and CDR2: SGHTA, FQGNSA. The CDR3 is CASSLSSGKNYGYTF. The CDR3 coding sequence is TGTGCCAGCAGCCTTAGTTCTGGCAAAAACTATGGCTACACCTTC.

V gene TRBV6-5 combines with J gene TRBJ1-2, with D uncertain. The CDR3 runs to 14 residues. Trimming left V 5 bases short and J 5 bases short, with 15 bases between. Germline V lookup: CDR1 MNHEY, CDR2 SVGAGI. This CDR3 is CASSLRSIGYGYTF. The CDR3 DNA reads as TGTGCCAGCAGTCTTCGGTCAATCGGTTATGGCTACACCTTC.

This sequence joins TRBV29-1 and TRBJ2-1; TRBD2 matches at 9 bases. The V gene end was trimmed by 3 bases and the J gene end by 6 bases; junction bases not matched to a gene: 6. CDR1 is SQVTM, CDR2 ANQGSEA, per germline. This CDR3 is 14 amino acids long. CDR3 sequence (DNA): TGCAGCGTTGATTTGAGCGGGAGGCCCAATGAGCAGTTCTTC. This codes for CSVDLSGRPNEQFF.

This chain links TRBV20-1 with TRBJ2-1; 7 positions match TRBD1. Per the germline V gene, CDR1 is DFQATT and CDR2 is SNEGSKA (reference sequence). The CDR3 consists of 15 residues. V trimming: 3 bases; J trimming: 0 bases; junction bases outside the gene matches: 5. The CDR3 bases are TGCAGTGCTAGCCACCCAGGGGGCTCCTACAATGAGCAGTTCTTC. Translation gives CSASHPGGSYNEQFF.

This clonotype was seen a handful of times. The rearrangement uses TRBV2 and TRBJ2-7; D ambiguous. The CDR3 sequence is 12 residues long. CDR1 is SNHLY and CDR2 is FYNNEI in the germline V gene. Trimming pared 3 bases from V and 4 bases from J, leaving 7 bases between. The CDR3 DNA sequence: TGTGCCAGCAGTGACTGGGCTTACGAGCAGTACTTC. Encoded protein: CASSDWAYEQYF.

The rearrangement joins TRBV12-3 or TRBV12-4 to TRBJ2-4; TRBD1 is a possible D gene (6 bases). This CDR3 has 15 amino acids. V shed 6 bases and J shed 3 bases, with 15 bases lying between them. The CDR3 DNA reads TGTGCCAGCAGCCTTTCAAGGGGGTTCAAAAACATTCAGTACTTC. Its protein is CASSLSRGFKNIQYF.

This chain joins TRBV11-2 and TRBJ2-1, with D tentatively TRBD2 (6 bases). V shed 3 bases and J shed 6 bases, with 12 bases lying between them. Germline loops: CDR1 SGHAT, CDR2 FQNNGV. This CDR3 is 14 amino acids long. CDR3 nucleotides: TGTGCCAGCAGCTTGTCGACTAGAAGCAATGAGCAGTTCTTC. This codes for CASSLSTRSNEQFF.

This clonotype was recorded at least ten times. The rearrangement uses TRBV7-2 and TRBJ2-7; D unresolved. Germline V gene lookup returns CDR1 SGHTA and CDR2 FQGNSA. There are 15 residues in the CDR3. Trimming shortened V by 2 bases and J by 1 base, and 12 bases separated the two germline ends. This CDR3 reads CASSLRYLSSYEQYF. The DNA for the CDR3 is TGTGCCAGCAGCTTAAGATACCTATCGTCCTACGAGCAGTACTTC.

This clonotype was seen only a few times. V and J are TRBV7-9 and TRBJ1-1, with a tentative D call TRBD1 (5 bases). V shed 4 bases and J shed 4 bases, with 16 bases lying between them. Germline values: CDR1 SEHNR, CDR2 FQNEAQ (reference sequence). This CDR3 has 15 amino acids. DNA for the CDR3: TGTGCCAGCAGCTCAAACTTGGGGCGGGGCACTGAAGCTTTCTTT. Protein product: CASSSNLGRGTEAFF.

The chain has TRBV27 and TRBJ2-1; the match to TRBD1 covers 9 bases. This CDR3 region has 15 residues. V was pared by 10 bases and J by 4 bases, with 11 bases of the junction left unmatched. The germline V gene has CDR1 MNHEY and CDR2 SMNVEV (reference sequence). The CDR3 sequence is CANTSQGALYNEQFF. CDR3 sequence (DNA): TGTGCCAACACCTCACAGGGGGCGTTATACAATGAGCAGTTCTTC.

The chain recombines TRBV25-1 with TRBJ1-3; D ambiguous. Germline V gene sequence: CDR1 MGHDK, CDR2 SYGVNS. V gave up 2 bases and J gave up 0 bases, with 5 bases separating them. There are 14 residues in the CDR3. As DNA, the CDR3 is TGTGCCAGCAGTGAAAGTTTCTCTGGAAACACCATATATTTT. Translation: CASSESFSGNTIYF.

This clonotype was picked up many times. The chain uses TRBV27 and TRBJ2-5; 8 positions match TRBD1. The CDR3 runs 12 residues. J gave up 5 bases and V 9 bases, and 5 bases lay outside the gene matches. CDR1 is MNHEY and CDR2 is SMNVEV in the germline V gene (reference sequence). CDR3 region: CASSNRGETQYF. The CDR3 DNA is TGTGCCAGTAGTAACAGGGGGGAGACCCAGTACTTC.

The rearrangement links TRBV12-3 or TRBV12-4 to TRBJ2-5; D not resolved. V lost 4 bases to trimming and J lost 11 bases, with 23 bases between them. CDR3 size: 15 residues. The chain's CDR3 is CASSSLLGSYNEQYF. CDR3 nucleotides: TGTGCCAGCAGTTCGCTCCTAGGCTCCTACAATGAGCAGTACTTC.

J is TRBJ1-1 and V is TRBV6-6; the D gene is possibly TRBD1 (6 bases). Germline-derived CDR1 and CDR2 are MNHNY and SVGAGI (reference sequence). The V end was cut by 2 bases, the J end by 4 bases, with 8 bases between. The CDR3 totals 13 residues. CDR3 coding DNA: TGTGCCAGCAGTTACCGGACAGTCACTGAAGCTTTCTTT. Encoded protein: CASSYRTVTEAFF.

The CDR3 bases are TGTGCCAGCAGTTTATACAAGAGCTATGGCTACACCTTC. Protein sequence: CASSLYKSYGYTF. The gene calls are TRBV28 and TRBJ1-2; D not certain. Germline CDR1 MDHEN, CDR2 SYDVKM. Between the trimmed V and J ends, which lost 1 base and 4 bases, there was a span of 7 bases. CDR3 length: 13 amino acids.

This clonotype was detected only a few times. This chain uses TRBV6-1 with TRBJ1-2; D gene uncertain. V gave up 5 bases and J gave up 6 bases, with 16 bases separating them. The CDR3 contains 14 residues. The germline V gene has CDR1 MNHNS and CDR2 SASEGT. CDR3 in DNA: TGTGCCAGCAGTCCCCGCGCGGAACTGAATGGCTACACCTTC. It encodes CASSPRAELNGYTF.

In this sample, this clonotype turned up a few times. V and J are TRBV5-1 and TRBJ2-3; D remains unclear. The CDR3 loop spans 15 amino acids. Trimming left V 5 bases short and J 6 bases short, with 19 bases between. Germline loops: CDR1 SGHRS, CDR2 YFSETQ. The CDR3 loop reads CASSADSLRPDTQYF. CDR3 nucleotide sequence: TGCGCCAGCAGTGCTGACTCTCTGAGGCCGGATACGCAGTATTTT.